The 11 T cell receptor beta chains below come from one sample, sequenced in a study of shared clonotypes between healthy human individuals. Generated by immunoSEQ multiplex PCR, the TCRdb table keeps only in-frame clones and is missing some. The sample shows roughly 2 million clones, roughly 95% of them seen only once. The sample comprised naive CD4+ T cells sorted from blood. Subset meaning: CD45RA+ positively selected. The receptors were sampled from a man in his late teens or twenties in good health.

The chain is built from TRBV29-1 and TRBJ2-7; D call uncertain. V was shortened by 0 bases and J by 0 bases, with 12 bases between the two germline ends. Germline V gene sequence: CDR1 SQVTM, CDR2 ANQGSEA. The CDR3 covers 15 residues. The CDR3, as DNA: TGCAGCGTTGAAGAGCCCCTCGGCAGCTCCTACGAGCAGTACTTC. The encoded protein is CSVEEPLGSSYEQYF.

The V call is TRBV6-1, the J call TRBJ2-2, with TRBD2 matching over 11 bases. The CDR3 sequence is 15 residues long. CDR1 MNHNS and CDR2 SASEGT come from the germline V gene. Trimming at V came to 5 bases and at J to 4 bases, leaving 3 bases not matched to a gene. CDR3 DNA sequence: TGTGCCAGCAGTCTAGCGGGAGGTCTCACCGGGGAGCTGTTTTTT. Residues: CASSLAGGLTGELFF.

CDR3 nucleotide sequence: TGTGCCAGCAGCTTGGAGAGGGCACAGGGGGCGGAGGGCTACACCTTC. It yields the protein CASSLERAQGAEGYTF. The chain has TRBV5-4 and TRBJ1-2; 9 nucleotides align to TRBD1. The CDR3 contains 16 residues. Germline V gives CDR1 SGHNT, CDR2 YYREEE (reference sequence). Trimming took 0 bases from V and 8 from J; bases not matched to a gene: 11. The full variable domain, completed using reference TRBV5-4 and TRBJ1-2, is ETGVTQSPTHLIKTRGQQVTLRCSSQSGHNTVSWYQQALGQGPQFIFQYYREEENGRGNFPPRFSGLQFPNYSSELNVNALELDDSALYLCASSLERAQGAEGYTFGSGTRLTVV.

This rearrangement joins TRBV5-1 to TRBJ2-3, with D possibly being TRBD1 (6 bases). The ends were cut back, 2 bases at V and 0 bases at J, with 10 bases in the middle. CDR1 and CDR2 (germline): SGHRS, YFSETQ. The CDR3 is 15 amino acids. The DNA of the CDR3 is TGCGCCAGCAGCTTCGGACAGTTGAGCACAGATACGCAGTATTTT. As protein: CASSFGQLSTDTQYF.

V gene TRBV28 combines with J gene TRBJ1-1; possibly TRBD1 for D (6 bases). The CDR3 has 14 amino acids. Germline CDR1 and CDR2: MDHEN and SYDVKM. V gave up 2 bases and J gave up 2 bases, with 9 bases separating them. CDR3 bases: TGTGCCAGCAGTTTAGTTGGGGGCAACACTGAAGCTTTCTTT. Protein: CASSLVGGNTEAFF.

This chain links TRBV5-4 with TRBJ1-1, with D unresolved. CDR1 and CDR2 (germline): SGHNT, YYREEE (reference sequence). The germline V and J ends were trimmed by 4 bases and 6 bases, with 10 bases remaining between them. This CDR3 has 12 residues. The CDR3 region has the DNA TGTGCCAGCAGCGTCGATGGTTCTGAAGCTTTCTTT. Protein product: CASSVDGSEAFF.

DNA for the CDR3: TGCAGCATAGAAGACAGCCCCTACGAGCAGTACTTC. As protein: CSIEDSPYEQYF. The gene calls are TRBV29-1 and TRBJ2-7, with a weak D call TRBD1 (5 bases). Trimming took 8 bases from V and 2 from J, leaving 13 bases between them. CDR3 length: 12 residues. CDR1 and CDR2 (germline): SQVTM, ANQGSEA.

The chain carries TRBV2 and TRBJ2-2; TRBD2 matches 10 bases. CDR1 SNHLY and CDR2 FYNNEI come from the germline V gene. The J segment lost 6 bases and the V segment lost 2 bases, leaving 6 bases of the junction unmatched. CDR3 length: 16 residues. The CDR3 sequence is CASSELSGRAAGELFF. The CDR3 region has the DNA TGTGCCAGCAGTGAACTAAGCGGGAGGGCCGCCGGGGAGCTGTTTTTT.

The V and J genes are TRBV5-1 and TRBJ1-1; D is perhaps TRBD1 (6 bases). Trimming shortened V by 3 bases and J by 3 bases, and 18 bases separated the two germline ends. The germline gives CDR1 SGHRS, CDR2 YFSETQ. The CDR3 is 16 amino acids. CDR3 nucleotide sequence: TGCGCCAGCAGCTCGCGAGGTACAGGGCCCGACACTGAAGCTTTCTTT. It translates to CASSSRGTGPDTEAFF. Full variable domain (missing parts from reference TRBV5-1 and TRBJ1-1): KAGVTQTPRYLIKTRGQQVTLSCSPISGHRSVSWYQQTPGQGLQFLFEYFSETQRNKGNFPGRFSGRQFSNSRSEMNVSTLELGDSALYLCASSSRGTGPDTEAFFGQGTRLTVV.

The chain uses TRBV4-3 and TRBJ2-3; D call uncertain. Trimming pared 1 base from V and 5 bases from J, leaving 13 bases between. Germline lookup yields CDR1 LGHNA and CDR2 YSLEER. This CDR3 comprises 15 residues. The CDR3 bases are TGCGCCAGCAGCCAAGGATCGGCTATTCGAGATACGCAGTATTTT. It yields the protein CASSQGSAIRDTQYF.

This chain links TRBV30 with TRBJ2-2; 12 bases fit TRBD2. Germline-derived CDR1 and CDR2 are GTSNPN and SVGIG (reference sequence). The CDR3 is 14 residues long. The ends lost 4 bases at V and 7 bases at J; junction bases unmatched: 4. CDR3 loop: CAWTSGRAYGELFF. The CDR3 bases are TGTGCCTGGACTAGCGGGAGGGCCTACGGGGAGCTGTTTTTT. The complete variable domain, with remaining parts taken from reference TRBV30 and TRBJ2-2, reads SQTIHQWPATLVQPVGSPLSLECTVEGTSNPNLYWYRQAAGRGLQLLFYSVGIGQISSEVPQNLSASRPQDRQFILSSKKLLLSDSGFYLCAWTSGRAYGELFFGEGSRLTVL.